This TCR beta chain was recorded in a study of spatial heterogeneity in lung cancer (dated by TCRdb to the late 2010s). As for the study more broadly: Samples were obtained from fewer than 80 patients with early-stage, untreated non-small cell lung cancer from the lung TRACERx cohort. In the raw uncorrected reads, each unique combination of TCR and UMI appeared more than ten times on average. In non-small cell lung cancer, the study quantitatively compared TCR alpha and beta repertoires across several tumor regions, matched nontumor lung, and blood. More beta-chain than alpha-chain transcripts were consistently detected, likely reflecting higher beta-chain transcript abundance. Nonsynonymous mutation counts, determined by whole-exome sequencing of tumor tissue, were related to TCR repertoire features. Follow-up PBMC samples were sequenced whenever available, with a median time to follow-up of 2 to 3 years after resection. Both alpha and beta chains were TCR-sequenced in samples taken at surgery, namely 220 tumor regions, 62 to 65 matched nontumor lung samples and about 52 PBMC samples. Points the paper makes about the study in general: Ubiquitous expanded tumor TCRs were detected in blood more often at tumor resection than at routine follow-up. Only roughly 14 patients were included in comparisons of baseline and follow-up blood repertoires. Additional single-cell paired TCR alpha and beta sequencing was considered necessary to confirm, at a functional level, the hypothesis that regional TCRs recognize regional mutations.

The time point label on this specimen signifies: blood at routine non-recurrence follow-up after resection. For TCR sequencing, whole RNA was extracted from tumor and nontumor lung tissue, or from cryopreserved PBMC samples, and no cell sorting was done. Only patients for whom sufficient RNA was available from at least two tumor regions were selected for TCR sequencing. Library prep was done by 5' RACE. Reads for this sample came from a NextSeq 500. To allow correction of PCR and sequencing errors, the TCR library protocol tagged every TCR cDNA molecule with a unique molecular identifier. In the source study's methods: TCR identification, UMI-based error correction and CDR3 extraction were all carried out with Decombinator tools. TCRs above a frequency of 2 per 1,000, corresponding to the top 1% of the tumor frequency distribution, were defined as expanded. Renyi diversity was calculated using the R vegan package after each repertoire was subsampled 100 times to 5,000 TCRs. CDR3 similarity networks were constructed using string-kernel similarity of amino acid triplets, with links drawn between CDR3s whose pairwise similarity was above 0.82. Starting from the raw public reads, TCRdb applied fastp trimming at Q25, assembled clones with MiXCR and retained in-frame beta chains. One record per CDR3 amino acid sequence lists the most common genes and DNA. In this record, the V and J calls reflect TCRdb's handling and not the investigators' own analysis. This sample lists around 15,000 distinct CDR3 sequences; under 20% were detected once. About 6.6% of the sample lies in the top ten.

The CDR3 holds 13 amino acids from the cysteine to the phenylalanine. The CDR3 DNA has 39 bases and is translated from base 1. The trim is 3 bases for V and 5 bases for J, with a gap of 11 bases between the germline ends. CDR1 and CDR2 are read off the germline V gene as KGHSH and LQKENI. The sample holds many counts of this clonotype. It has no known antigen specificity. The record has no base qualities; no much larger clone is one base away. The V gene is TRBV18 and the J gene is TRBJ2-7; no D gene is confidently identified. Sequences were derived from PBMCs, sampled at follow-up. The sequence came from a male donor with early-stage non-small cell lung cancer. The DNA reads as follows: TGTGCCAGCTCACCGGGTCTTAACGACGAGCAGTACTTC. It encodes CASSPGLNDEQYF. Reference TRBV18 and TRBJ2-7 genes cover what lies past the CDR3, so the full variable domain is NAGVMQNPRHLVRRRGQEARLRCSPMKGHSHVYWYRQLPEEGLKFMVYLQKENIIDESGMPKERFSAEFPKEGPSILRIQQVVRGDSAAYFCASSPGLNDEQYFGPGTRLTVT.